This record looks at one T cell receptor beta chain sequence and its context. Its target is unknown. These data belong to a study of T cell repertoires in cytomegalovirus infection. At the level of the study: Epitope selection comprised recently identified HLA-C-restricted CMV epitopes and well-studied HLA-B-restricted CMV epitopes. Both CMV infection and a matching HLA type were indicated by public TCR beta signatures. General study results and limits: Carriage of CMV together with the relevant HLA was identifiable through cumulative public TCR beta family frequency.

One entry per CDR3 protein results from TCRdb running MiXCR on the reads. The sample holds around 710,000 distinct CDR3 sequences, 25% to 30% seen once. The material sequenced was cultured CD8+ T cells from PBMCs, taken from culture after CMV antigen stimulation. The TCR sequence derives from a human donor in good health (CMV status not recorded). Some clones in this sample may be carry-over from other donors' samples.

CDR3 region: CAISESDWFSGQGYQPQHF. In DNA, the CDR3 is TGTGCCATCAGTGAGTCGGATTGGTTTTCGGGACAGGGGTACCAGCCCCAGCATTTT. This rearrangement joins TRBV10-3 to TRBJ1-5; 10 nucleotides match TRBD1. This CDR3 is 19 amino acids long. Unmatched junction bases numbered 15, after V lost 0 bases and J lost 7 bases. Germline loops: CDR1 ENHRY, CDR2 SYGVKD.